One T cell receptor (beta chain) is described in this entry. Antigen specificity is unknown. This entry comes from a study of response to subunit inactivated influenza vaccine. TCRdb analysed the RT-PCR reads with MiXCR anew, one entry per CDR3 protein. Of about half a million distinct CDR3 sequences listed, around 25% are singletons. The CDR3 covers 18 residues. V lost 4 bases to trimming and J lost 0 bases; unmatched junction nucleotides: 12. CDR1 and CDR2 from the germline V gene are SGHRS and YFSETQ. Study-level points and caveats: Authors suggested that a seasonal influenza vaccination recruits few new T cells each time.

The sequences come from CD4+ T cells sorted from PBMCs, collected about 5 days after vaccination. The rearrangement uses TRBV5-1 and TRBJ1-1, with 10 bases fitting TRBD1. This TCR was recovered from a man aged 50-59 years who received an inactivated influenza vaccine. The CDR3 sequence: CASSPRTGGYSMNTEAFF. The CDR3, as DNA: TGCGCCAGCAGCCCGAGGACAGGGGGTTACTCCATGAACACTGAAGCTTTCTTT.